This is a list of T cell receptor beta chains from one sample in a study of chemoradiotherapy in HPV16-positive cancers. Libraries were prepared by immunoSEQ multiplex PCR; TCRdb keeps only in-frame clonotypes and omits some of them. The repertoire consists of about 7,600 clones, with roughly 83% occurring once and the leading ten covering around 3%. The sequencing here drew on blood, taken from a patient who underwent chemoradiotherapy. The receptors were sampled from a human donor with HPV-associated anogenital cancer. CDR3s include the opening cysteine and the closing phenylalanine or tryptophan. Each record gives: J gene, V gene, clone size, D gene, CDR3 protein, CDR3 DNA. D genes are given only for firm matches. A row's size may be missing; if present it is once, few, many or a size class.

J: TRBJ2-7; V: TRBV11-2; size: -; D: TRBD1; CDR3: CASSGAGQGLFGNSYEQYF; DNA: TGTGCCAGCAGCGGTGCGGGACAGGGGCTTTTTGGGAACTCCTACGAGCAGTACTTC
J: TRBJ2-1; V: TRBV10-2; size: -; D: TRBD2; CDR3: CASHNGGGWHNEQFF; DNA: TGCGCCAGCCACAATGGGGGGGGGTGGCACAATGAGCAGTTCTTC
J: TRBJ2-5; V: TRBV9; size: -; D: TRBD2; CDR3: CASSARGSQETQYF; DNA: TGTGCCAGCAGCGCGCGGGGGTCCCAAGAGACCCAGTACTTC
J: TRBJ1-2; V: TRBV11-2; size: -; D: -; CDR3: CASSLGSFYGYTF; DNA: TGTGCCAGCAGCTTAGGCAGTTTCTATGGCTACACCTTC
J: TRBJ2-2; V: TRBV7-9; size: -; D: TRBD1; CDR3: CASSLPLQGTGELFF; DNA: TGTGCCAGCAGCTTACCCTTACAGGGGACCGGGGAGCTGTTTTTT
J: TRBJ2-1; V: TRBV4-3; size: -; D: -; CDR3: CASSQEGPYFERSEQFF; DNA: TGCGCCAGCAGCCAAGAGGGACCGTATTTTGAAAGGAGTGAGCAGTTCTTC
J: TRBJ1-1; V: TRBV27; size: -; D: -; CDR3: CASSLSPVGNTEAFF; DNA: TGTGCCAGCAGTCTCAGCCCGGTGGGGAACACTGAAGCTTTCTTT
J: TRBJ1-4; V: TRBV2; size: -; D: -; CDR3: CASQTHDENEKLFF; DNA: TGTGCCAGCCAGACGCACGACGAAAATGAAAAACTGTTTTTT
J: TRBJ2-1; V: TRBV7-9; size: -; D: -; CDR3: CASSSAGAPDNEQFF; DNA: TGTGCCAGCAGCTCCGCAGGGGCTCCGGACAATGAGCAGTTCTTC
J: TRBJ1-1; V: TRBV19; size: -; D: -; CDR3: CASSINRNTEAFF; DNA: TGTGCCAGTAGTATAAACAGAAACACTGAAGCTTTCTTT
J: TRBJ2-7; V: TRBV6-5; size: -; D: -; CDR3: CASRSTSYEQYF; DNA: TGTGCCAGCAGATCGACCTCCTACGAGCAGTACTTC
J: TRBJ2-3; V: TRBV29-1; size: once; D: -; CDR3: CSVGGGGGADTQYF; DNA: TGCAGCGTAGGAGGAGGAGGGGGAGCAGATACGCAGTATTTT
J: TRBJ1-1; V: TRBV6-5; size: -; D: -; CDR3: CASSLVQARGTEAFF; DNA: TGTGCCAGCAGCCTAGTACAGGCGCGGGGCACTGAAGCTTTCTTT
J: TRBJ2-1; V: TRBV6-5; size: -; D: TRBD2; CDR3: CASRSASGNYNEQFF; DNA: TGTGCCAGCCGGAGCGCTAGCGGGAACTACAATGAGCAGTTCTTC
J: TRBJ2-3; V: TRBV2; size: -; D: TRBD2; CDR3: CASSEGSGGAYTQYF; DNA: TGTGCCAGCAGTGAAGGAAGCGGGGGGGCGTATACGCAGTATTTT
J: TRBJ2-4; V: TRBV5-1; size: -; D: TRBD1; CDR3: CASSSMTGSVQYF; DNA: TGCGCCAGCAGCTCAATGACAGGGTCGGTTCAGTACTTC
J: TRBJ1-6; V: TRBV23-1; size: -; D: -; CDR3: CASSQYGGYNSPLHF; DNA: TGCGCCAGCAGTCAATACGGGGGTTATAATTCACCCCTCCACTTT
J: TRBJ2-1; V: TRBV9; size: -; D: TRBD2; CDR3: CASTSGTSGGIYNEQFF; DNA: TGTGCCAGCACCTCCGGGACTAGCGGGGGGATCTACAATGAGCAGTTCTTC
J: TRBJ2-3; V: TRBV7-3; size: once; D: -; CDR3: CASSWLQGGADTQYF; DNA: TGTGCCAGCAGTTGGTTACAGGGTGGCGCAGATACGCAGTATTTT
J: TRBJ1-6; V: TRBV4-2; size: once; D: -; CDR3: CASSQDRGAQFTLHF; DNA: TGTGCCAGCAGCCAAGATCGGGGGGCCCAATTCACCCTCCACTTT
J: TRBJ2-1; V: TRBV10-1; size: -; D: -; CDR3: CASSELSYEQFF; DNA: TGCGCCAGCAGTGAGTTGTCTTATGAGCAGTTCTTC
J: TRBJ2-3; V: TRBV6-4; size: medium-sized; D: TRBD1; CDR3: CASSDGTGGDTQYF; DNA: TGTGCCAGCAGTGACGGGACAGGGGGAGATACGCAGTATTTT
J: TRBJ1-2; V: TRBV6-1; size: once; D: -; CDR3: CASSEVALGRYGYTF; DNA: TGTGCCAGCAGTGAAGTTGCGCTGGGGAGGTATGGCTACACCTTC
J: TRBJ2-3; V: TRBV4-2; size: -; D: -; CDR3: CASSQDDPSGTDTQYF; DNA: TGTGCCAGCAGCCAAGATGATCCTAGCGGCACAGATACGCAGTATTTT
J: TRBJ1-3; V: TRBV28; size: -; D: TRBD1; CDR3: CASSLFGTGIGNTIYF; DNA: TGTGCCAGCAGTTTATTTGGGACAGGGATCGGAAACACCATATATTTT
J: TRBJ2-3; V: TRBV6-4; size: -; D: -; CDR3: CASSDRGIPTDTQYF; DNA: TGTGCCAGCAGTGACCGGGGGATCCCCACAGATACGCAGTATTTT
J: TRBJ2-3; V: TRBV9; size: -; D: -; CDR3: CASSVWSTDTQYF; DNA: TGTGCCAGCAGCGTCTGGAGCACAGATACGCAGTATTTT
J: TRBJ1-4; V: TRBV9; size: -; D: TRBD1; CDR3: CASSPTGGANEKLFF; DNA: TGTGCCAGCAGCCCGACAGGGGGTGCCAATGAAAAACTGTTTTTT
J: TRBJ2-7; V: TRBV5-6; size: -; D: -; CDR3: CASSLGTYEQYF; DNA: TGTGCCAGCAGCTTAGGAACCTACGAGCAGTACTTC
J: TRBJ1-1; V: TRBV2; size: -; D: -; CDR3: CASDFDGGTEAFF; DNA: TGTGCCAGCGATTTCGACGGGGGCACTGAAGCTTTCTTT
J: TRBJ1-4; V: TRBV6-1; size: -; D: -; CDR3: CASSEELEIEKLFF; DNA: TGTGCCAGCAGTGAAGAGCTTGAGATTGAAAAACTGTTTTTT
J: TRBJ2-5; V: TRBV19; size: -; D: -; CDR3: CASSISLGRKTQYF; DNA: TGTGCCAGTAGTATCTCACTAGGGAGAAAGACCCAGTACTTC
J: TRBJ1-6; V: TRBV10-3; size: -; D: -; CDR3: CAISESSGTSPLHF; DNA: TGTGCCATCAGTGAGTCGAGCGGGACTTCACCCCTCCACTTT
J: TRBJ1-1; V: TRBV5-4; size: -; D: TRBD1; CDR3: CASSLGGAGFTEAFF; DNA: TGTGCCAGCAGCTTAGGGGGCGCGGGATTCACTGAAGCTTTCTTT
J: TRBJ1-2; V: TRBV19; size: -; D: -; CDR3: CASSPTGQANYGYTF; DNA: TGTGCCAGTAGTCCGACAGGTCAAGCTAACTATGGCTACACCTTC
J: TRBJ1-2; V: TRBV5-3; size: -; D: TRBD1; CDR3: CARSPPRDRGDGYTF; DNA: TGTGCCAGAAGCCCTCCCCGCGACAGGGGCGATGGCTACACCTTC
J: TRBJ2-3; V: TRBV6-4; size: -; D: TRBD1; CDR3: CASSEGQHTDTQYF; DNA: TGTGCCAGCAGTGAGGGACAGCACACAGATACGCAGTATTTT
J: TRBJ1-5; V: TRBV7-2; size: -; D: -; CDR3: CASSPQPYSNQPQHF; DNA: TGTGCCAGCAGTCCTCAGCCTTATAGCAATCAGCCCCAGCATTTT
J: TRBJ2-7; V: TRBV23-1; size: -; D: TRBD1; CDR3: CASSQSDRGGYGSYEQYF; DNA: TGCGCCAGCAGTCAATCGGACAGGGGGGGCTACGGCTCCTACGAGCAGTACTTC
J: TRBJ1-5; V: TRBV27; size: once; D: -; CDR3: CASSSDRWGRQPQHF; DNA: TGTGCCAGCAGTTCTGACCGGTGGGGCAGGCAGCCCCAGCATTTT
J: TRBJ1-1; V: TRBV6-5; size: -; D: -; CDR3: CASSYDLNTEAFF; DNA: TGTGCCAGCAGTTACGACTTGAACACTGAAGCTTTCTTT
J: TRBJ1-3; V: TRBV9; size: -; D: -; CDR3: CASSVALWGSSGNTIYF; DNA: TGTGCCAGCAGCGTAGCTTTATGGGGGAGCTCTGGAAACACCATATATTTT